Listed here are 20 T cell receptor beta chains from one sample, sequenced in a study of cytomegalovirus exposure and HLA in healthy donors. Some clones are missing from TCRdb's copy, which holds only in-frame ones; the method was immunoSEQ multiplex PCR. The repertoire consists of approximately 210,000 clones, with roughly 86% occurring once and the leading ten covering roughly 1.5%. Sequencing was performed on PBMCs. The receptors derive from a woman aged 18-29 years in good health and CMV-seronegative.

The rearrangement links TRBV9 to TRBJ2-3, with no clear D. This CDR3 is 14 amino acids long. Germline V lookup: CDR1 SGDLS, CDR2 YYNGEE. V was trimmed by 4 bases and J by 1 base, leaving 10 bases between them. The CDR3 reads CASSPFEGTDTQYF. The CDR3 coding sequence is TGTGCCAGCAGCCCATTCGAGGGCACAGATACGCAGTATTTT.

This chain's CDR3 is CASSLVSWRGGTDTQYF. The CDR3 DNA follows: TGTGCCAGCAGCTTGGTTTCGTGGCGGGGGGGCACAGATACGCAGTATTTT. The genes are TRBV5-4 and TRBJ2-3; 8 bases line up with TRBD2. The CDR3 has 17 amino acids. With 0 bases clipped from V and 1 base from J, the junction kept 7 bases outside the gene matches. Germline V gene lookup returns CDR1 SGHNT and CDR2 YYREEE (reference sequence).

CDR3 sequence (DNA): TGTGCCAGCAGCTTCCGGACTAGCGGGAGGCCAAACCTCTACGAGCAGTACTTC. It encodes CASSFRTSGRPNLYEQYF. The chain recombines TRBV5-6 with TRBJ2-7, with 14 nucleotides matching TRBD2. CDR1 is SGHDT and CDR2 is YYEEEE in the germline V gene. The junction had 10 bases not matched to a gene; V was cut back by 2 bases and J by 3 bases. This CDR3 spans 18 amino acids.

The V and J genes are TRBV30 and TRBJ2-7, with 11 bases that match TRBD1. Germline CDR1 and CDR2: GTSNPN and SVGIG (reference sequence). This CDR3 region has 14 residues. Trimming cost V 3 bases and J 6 bases; bases outside gene matches: 7. The CDR3 sequence is CAWSLGQGGGEQYF. The DNA for the CDR3 is TGTGCCTGGAGCCTGGGACAGGGGGGCGGCGAGCAGTACTTC.

The rearrangement links TRBV7-3 to TRBJ1-5, with 9 bases fitting TRBD1. The germline CDR1 and CDR2 sequences are SGHTA and FQGTGA. The CDR3 spans 18 residues. After removal of 1 base from V and 5 bases from J, the junction contained 12 bases not matched to a gene. As DNA, the CDR3 is TGTGCCAGCAGCTTAAAGGCCCAAGGGGGGACAGGGCATCAGCCCCAGCATTTT. As protein: CASSLKAQGGTGHQPQHF.

V is TRBV7-3 and J is TRBJ1-2; 8 bases line up with TRBD1. The CDR3 contains 17 residues. After removal of 0 bases from V and 6 bases from J, the junction contained 12 bases not matched to a gene. Looked up from germline, CDR1 is SGHTA and CDR2 is FQGTGA. DNA of the CDR3: TGTGCCAGCAGCTTAACTGGGCCACCCCAGGGGGCTGATGGCTACACCTTC. Protein: CASSLTGPPQGADGYTF.

Concerning this clone itself: An end of the junction differs from the germline gene, which may be a read error. The chain couples TRBV7-3 to TRBJ2-7; TRBD2 matches at 9 bases. This CDR3 is 15 amino acids long. Germline-derived CDR1 and CDR2 are SGHTA and FQGTGA. The CDR3 is CASRLSGGTQYEQYF. The CDR3 DNA reads TGTGCCAGCAGGTTAAGCGGGGGGACCCAATACGAGCAGTACTTC.

The chain combines TRBV19 with TRBJ1-3; D is unresolved. This CDR3 is 13 amino acids long. In germline, CDR1 is LNHDA, CDR2 SQIVND (reference sequence). CDR3 residues: CASRFLSGNTIYF. The CDR3 DNA reads TGTGCTTCCAGGTTCCTCTCTGGAAACACCATATATTTT.

V usage is TRBV28 and J usage is TRBJ2-1; D is possibly TRBD2 (8 bases). Germline loops: CDR1 MDHEN, CDR2 SYDVKM. The CDR3 loop spans 12 amino acids. The CDR3 nucleotides read TGTGTAGCGGGGACAGTCTACAATGAGCAGTTCTTC. It is translated as CVAGTVYNEQFF. Full variable domain (rest looked up from reference TRBV28 and TRBJ2-1): DVKVTQSSRYLVKRTGEKVFLECVQDMDHENMFWYRQDPGLGLRLIYFSYDVKMKEKGDIPEGYSVSREKKERFSLILESASTNQTSMYLCVAGTVYNEQFFGPGTRLTVL.

The chain combines TRBV5-1 with TRBJ1-3; the D is unclear. The CDR3 runs to 15 residues. V was cut by 0 bases and J by 4 bases, with 11 bases left in between. Germline V gene lookup returns CDR1 SGHRS and CDR2 YFSETQ. DNA for the CDR3: TGCGCCAGCAGCTTGGAGTTACAGAAAGGAAACACCATATATTTT. It specifies CASSLELQKGNTIYF. Together with reference TRBV5-1 and TRBJ1-3, the CDR3 gives the full variable domain: KAGVTQTPRYLIKTRGQQVTLSCSPISGHRSVSWYQQTPGQGLQFLFEYFSETQRNKGNFPGRFSGRQFSNSRSEMNVSTLELGDSALYLCASSLELQKGNTIYFGEGSWLTVV.

The chain has TRBV4-2 and TRBJ2-7, with 7 bases matching TRBD1. V was pared by 3 bases and J by 5 bases, with 7 bases of the junction left unmatched. The CDR3 covers 14 residues. The germline CDR1 and CDR2 sequences are LGHNA and YNFKEQ. The DNA of the CDR3 is TGTGCCAGCAGCCAGCCAAACAGGGGAAACGAGCAGTACTTC. Amino acid sequence: CASSQPNRGNEQYF.

The chain employs TRBV2 and TRBJ2-3, with 11 bases matching TRBD1. Germline lookup yields CDR1 SNHLY and CDR2 FYNNEI. The CDR3 extends over 18 amino acids. Trimming took 9 bases from V and 2 from J; bases not matched to a gene: 16. CDR3 in amino acids: CARGPGQGDGGNTDTQYF. The CDR3 bases are TGTGCCAGAGGGCCGGGACAGGGGGACGGCGGGAACACAGATACGCAGTATTTT.

The rearrangement uses TRBV27 and TRBJ2-5; D ambiguous. The germline gives CDR1 MNHEY, CDR2 SMNVEV (reference sequence). The CDR3 totals 14 residues. V was cut by 1 base and J by 2 bases, with 8 bases left in between. The DNA for the CDR3 is TGTGCCAGCAGTTTATATCGTCAGCAAGAGACCCAGTACTTC. Translated: CASSLYRQQETQYF.

V and J are TRBV4-1 and TRBJ2-1; 10 positions match TRBD1. The CDR3 totals 15 residues. V was pared by 6 bases and J by 8 bases, with 10 bases of the junction left unmatched. Germline values: CDR1 MGHRA, CDR2 YSYEKL. CDR3 bases: TGCGCCAGCAGAAGTACGGGACAGGGGATCGATGAGCAGTTCTTC. Translated: CASRSTGQGIDEQFF.

This sequence joins TRBV19 and TRBJ2-1; TRBD1 agrees at 12 bases. The V segment lost 4 bases and the J segment 9 bases; nucleotides outside the gene matches: 10. Germline V gene data show CDR1 as LNHDA and CDR2 as SQIVND (reference sequence). The CDR3 length is 16 residues. The CDR3 DNA reads as TGTGCCAGTAGTACCCCCGGGGACAGGGGGCTGGGTGAGCAGTTCTTC. Residues: CASSTPGDRGLGEQFF.

The chain uses TRBV11-1 and TRBJ2-7, with D maybe TRBD1 (5 bases). Germline values: CDR1 SGHAT, CDR2 FQDESV (reference sequence). The CDR3 sequence is 14 residues long. Trimming left V 5 bases short and J 2 bases short, with 13 bases between. The CDR3 DNA follows: TGTGCCAGCAGCCTGGACACCTTTACCTACGAGCAGTACTTC. Its protein is CASSLDTFTYEQYF. Full variable domain (rest looked up from reference TRBV11-1 and TRBJ2-7): EAEVAQSPRYKITEKSQAVAFWCDPISGHATLYWYRQILGQGPELLVQFQDESVVDDSQLPKDRFSAERLKGVDSTLKIQPAELGDSAMYLCASSLDTFTYEQYFGPGTRLTVT.

This chain joins TRBV6-5 and TRBJ2-7; 11 bases align to TRBD2. This CDR3 has 14 residues. Germline assignment: CDR1 MNHEY and CDR2 SVGAGI. Germline trimming cut 5 bases from V and 4 bases from J; bases unmatched to any gene: 4. The chain's CDR3 is CASSPSGRSYEQYF. DNA of the CDR3: TGTGCCAGCAGTCCTAGCGGGAGGTCTTACGAGCAGTACTTC.

This clone has only one observation. The chain uses TRBV4-1 and TRBJ1-1; 7 bases are a match to TRBD1. This CDR3 is 14 amino acids long. Losses at the gene ends were 0 bases for V and 14 bases for J; bases not matched to a gene: 12. Germline CDR1 and CDR2: MGHRA and YSYEKL. CDR3 protein: CASSQDHLRAGGFF. CDR3 DNA sequence: TGCGCCAGCAGCCAAGATCACCTTCGGGCAGGGGGGTTCTTT.

The genes are TRBV4-1 and TRBJ2-5; 11 bases are a match to TRBD1. The trim removed 2 bases at V and 2 bases at J, leaving 4 bases unmatched. The CDR3 has 16 amino acids. Germline-derived CDR1 and CDR2 are MGHRA and YSYEKL. This chain's CDR3 is CASSQLGTGGQETQYF. The CDR3 nucleotides are TGCGCCAGCAGCCAACTTGGGACAGGGGGTCAAGAGACCCAGTACTTC.

The chain couples TRBV18 to TRBJ2-2; 11 bases are shared with TRBD2. The CDR3 has 18 residues. V was clipped by 2 bases and J by 1 base; unmatched bases: 6. Germline values: CDR1 KGHSH, CDR2 LQKENI. The CDR3 bases are TGTGCCAGCTCACCAACACCGCTAGCGGGAGGGAACACCGGGGAGCTGTTTTTT. It specifies CASSPTPLAGGNTGELFF. The complete variable domain, with remaining parts taken from reference TRBV18 and TRBJ2-2, reads NAGVMQNPRHLVRRRGQEARLRCSPMKGHSHVYWYRQLPEEGLKFMVYLQKENIIDESGMPKERFSAEFPKEGPSILRIQQVVRGDSAAYFCASSPTPLAGGNTGELFFGEGSRLTVL.